Sequencing of this TCR beta chain was carried out in a study of beta chain features in type 1 diabetes. The study's findings and limits: There was a moderate but significant shortening of TCRB CDR3s in all four CD4+ subsets of Type 1 diabetes patients.

CD45RO/CCR7/CD25/CD127/CD95/CD27 separated CD4+ naive, central memory, regulatory and stem cell-like memory cells by sorting. Expressed TCRB transcripts were sequenced because the entire RNA isolate underwent reverse transcription. Clones were read by immunoSEQ multiplex PCR, and TCRdb kept only the in-frame ones, dropping some. The repertoire consists of 600,000 to 700,000 clones, with 12% occurring once and the leading ten covering more than 0.095%. This clone was detected only a few times. The antigen remains unidentified. Germline CDR1 reads SGDLS; CDR2 reads YYNGEE. The CDR3 runs 15 residues. Losses at the gene ends were 4 bases for V and 4 bases for J; bases not matched to a gene: 5.

The sequenced sample consisted of naive CD4+ T cells from blood. This TCR derives from a man between 25 and 39 years old with type 1 diabetes. The chain joins TRBV9 to TRBJ1-6; 7 bases are shared with TRBD1. Written as DNA, the CDR3 is TGTGCCAGCAGCATGCGGACAGGTTATAATTCACCCCTCCACTTT. Translation: CASSMRTGYNSPLHF. The whole variable domain, remainder taken from reference TRBV9 and TRBJ1-6, is DSGVTQTPKHLITATGQRVTLRCSPRSGDLSVYWYQQSLDQGLQFLIQYYNGEERAKGNILERFSAQQFPDLHSELNLSSLELGDSALYFCASSMRTGYNSPLHFGNGTRLTVT.